A selection of T cell receptor beta chains follows, all from one sample in a study of Ad26.COV2.S vaccination and SARS-CoV-2 variants. TCRdb's copy holds only in-frame clones and misses some; the assay was immunoSEQ multiplex PCR. The sample includes around 380,000 clones, roughly nine tenths of them seen just once. This specimen consisted of peripheral blood, obtained in a trial of Ad26.COV2.S vaccine versus placebo. All receptors derive from a person aged 18-60 years who received the Ad26.COV2.S COVID-19 vaccine or a placebo. The CDR3 runs from the conserved cysteine through the conserved F or W. A row's size may be missing; if present it is once, few, many or a size class.

V	size	J	CDR3
TRBV7-8	-	TRBJ2-1	CASSLVLGSVSEQFF
TRBV3-1/TRBV3-2	once	TRBJ2-3	CASSQGSGGAPDTQYF
TRBV3-1/TRBV3-2	-	TRBJ2-7	CASSLTYEQYF
TRBV3-1/TRBV3-2	-	TRBJ2-1	CASSQVAGAKFF
TRBV3-1/TRBV3-2	-	TRBJ2-5	CASSHGVKKMGTQYF
TRBV7-8	-	TRBJ1-5	CASSLAVIGQAAGQPQHF
TRBV5-1	-	TRBJ1-4	CASNEGVTNEKLFF
TRBV4-1	-	TRBJ2-7	CASSPMQGGVPYEQYF
TRBV27	-	TRBJ1-1	CASSLSGGGNTEAFF
TRBV4-3	once	TRBJ1-2	CASSPERGPNYGYTF
TRBV19	-	TRBJ1-5	CASSIGTGASNQPQHF
TRBV5-1	-	TRBJ2-1	CASSQGTANEQFF
TRBV11-3	-	TRBJ2-5	CASSPRTGDFETQYF
TRBV2	-	TRBJ2-1	CASSDRTSGGRGEQFF
TRBV2	-	TRBJ2-3	CASSGDRGYTDTQYF
TRBV29-1	-	TRBJ2-7	CSVGAVGYEQYF
TRBV29-1	-	TRBJ1-1	CSGSQGRNTEAFF
TRBV10-3	-	TRBJ2-2	CAISVADYTGELFF
TRBV5-8	-	TRBJ1-2	CASSQDRRIYGYTF
TRBV4-1	-	TRBJ2-3	CASSTSVSTDTQYF
TRBV5-1	many	TRBJ1-4	CASSLQALPGEKLFF
TRBV30	-	TRBJ1-1	CAWSVVGGAFF
TRBV5-4	-	TRBJ2-7	CASSPSSTGTYEQYF
TRBV5-1	-	TRBJ1-5	CASSLENSNQPQHF
TRBV7-2	once	TRBJ2-5	CASSSPGLAETQYF
TRBV27	-	TRBJ1-6	CASKKTGGRNSPLHF
TRBV7-9	-	TRBJ1-1	CASSPKGGGRRELNTEAFF
TRBV18	-	TRBJ1-1	CASSQEWNTEAFF
TRBV3-1/TRBV3-2	-	TRBJ2-7	CASSLQGATYEQYF
TRBV4-1	-	TRBJ1-4	CASSPKRPGEWYEKLFF
TRBV25-1	few	TRBJ1-1	CASSEPTGQGGGTEAFF
TRBV5-1	-	TRBJ2-7	CASSLGGGETYEQYF
TRBV2	-	TRBJ1-5	CASSLDGGNQPQHF
TRBV18	-	TRBJ1-1	CASSPQPGQRNTEAFF
TRBV2	-	TRBJ2-5	CAVGQETQYF
TRBV4-1	-	TRBJ2-2	CASSQGGGSTGELFF
TRBV6-1	-	TRBJ2-5	CASSETPTGEETQYF
TRBV6-6	-	TRBJ2-7	CASSPRQGIGPYEQYF
TRBV15	-	TRBJ2-1	CATSRARDTYNEQFF
TRBV11-2	-	TRBJ2-1	CASKPSGGDEQFF